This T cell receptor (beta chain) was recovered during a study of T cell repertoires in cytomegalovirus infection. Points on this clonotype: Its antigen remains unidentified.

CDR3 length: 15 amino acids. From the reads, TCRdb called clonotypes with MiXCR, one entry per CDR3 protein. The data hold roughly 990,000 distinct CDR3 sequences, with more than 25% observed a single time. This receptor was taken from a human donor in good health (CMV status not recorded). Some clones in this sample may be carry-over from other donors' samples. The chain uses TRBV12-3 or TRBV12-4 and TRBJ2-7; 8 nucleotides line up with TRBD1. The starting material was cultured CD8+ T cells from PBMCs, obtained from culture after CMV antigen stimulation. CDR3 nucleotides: TGTGCCGGCAGTCCAGGGACAGGCGTAACCTACGAGCAGTACGTC. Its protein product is CAGSPGTGVTYEQYV.